What follows are 13 T cell receptor beta chains derived from one specimen sequenced in a study of blood T cell repertoires in COVID-19. Here immunoSEQ multiplex PCR was the method, and the copy in TCRdb shows in-frame clones only, minus some. Counted here are 6,000 to 6,500 clones, roughly 80% occurring once; the ten biggest clones make up about 8.2%. Source material: peripheral blood. Receptors originate from a human donor with active COVID-19. The donor label of this sample is uncertain.

CDR3 region: CASSPPPSGGGRKKLFF. In DNA form, the CDR3 reads TGTGCCAGTAGTCCTCCCCCCTCGGGGGGCGGCCGGAAAAAACTGTTTTTT. This chain joins TRBV19 and TRBJ1-4, with D maybe TRBD1 (6 bases). This CDR3 is built from 17 residues. From germline, CDR1 is LNHDA and CDR2 SQIVND (reference sequence). The ends were cut back, 5 bases at V and 9 bases at J, with 25 bases in the middle.

This chain joins TRBV27 and TRBJ1-5, with 12 positions matching TRBD1. The V gene end was trimmed by 4 bases and the J gene end by 3 bases; junction bases not matched to a gene: 4. The CDR3 totals 16 residues. Germline CDR1 is MNHEY and CDR2 is SMNVEV (reference sequence). CDR3 DNA sequence: TGTGCCAGCAGTTCGGGGACAGGGGGCAACAATCAGCCCCAGCATTTT. Translation gives CASSSGTGGNNQPQHF.

This clone occurred a few times. The DNA of the CDR3 is TGCGCCAGCAGCCAAGGACGGGGGGGAGAGATTCAGTACTTC. Its translation: CASSQGRGGEIQYF. The chain carries TRBV4-1 and TRBJ2-4, with 8 bases lining up with TRBD2. V lost 1 base to trimming and J lost 10 bases; unmatched junction nucleotides: 6. The CDR3 loop spans 14 amino acids. CDR1 is MGHRA, CDR2 YSYEKL, per germline.

This chain connects TRBV3-1 (or the pseudogene TRBV3-2) to TRBJ1-5; D perhaps matches TRBD1 (5 bases). V was pared by 1 base and J by 9 bases, with 13 bases between. This CDR3 is built from 14 residues. The germline V gene encodes CDR1 LGHDT and CDR2 YNNKEL (reference sequence). CDR3 bases: TGTGCCAGCAGCCAAGCGGCAGGGAGGGCGCCCCAGCATTTT. This encodes CASSQAAGRAPQHF.

The chain is built from TRBV27 and TRBJ1-5, with D possibly matching TRBD1 (6 bases). Looked up from germline, CDR1 is MNHEY and CDR2 is SMNVEV (reference sequence). V shed 0 bases and J shed 0 bases, with 12 bases lying between them. The CDR3 consists of 17 residues. The CDR3 loop is CASSLSPTGYSNQPQHF. Here the CDR3 DNA reads TGTGCCAGCAGTTTATCCCCTACAGGGTATAGCAATCAGCCCCAGCATTTT.

The rearrangement joins TRBV9 to TRBJ2-1; D is undetermined. CDR1 and CDR2 from the germline V gene are SGDLS and YYNGEE. The V and J ends lost 4 bases and 9 bases respectively, with 11 bases between them. The CDR3 covers 12 residues. The CDR3 sequence is CASSNTAGEQFF. The DNA for the CDR3 is TGTGCCAGCAGCAATACTGCCGGTGAGCAGTTCTTC.

The genes are TRBV18 and TRBJ2-5; TRBD2 aligns across 10 bases. Looked up from germline, CDR1 is KGHSH and CDR2 is LQKENI. The junction had 3 bases not matched to a gene; V was cut back by 3 bases and J by 5 bases. The CDR3 is made up of 14 amino acids. The CDR3 region has the DNA TGTGCCAGCTCACCGAGCGGGAGGGGTGAGACCCAGTACTTC. It translates to CASSPSGRGETQYF.

The genes are TRBV6-2 or TRBV6-3 and TRBJ1-1, with TRBD1 as a possible D gene (5 bases). The V and J ends lost 5 bases and 3 bases respectively, with 16 bases between them. CDR1 is MNHEY and CDR2 is SVGEGT in the germline V gene. This CDR3 contains 15 residues. The CDR3 nucleotides are TGTGCCAGCAGTAAAAATACAGGAGGGGACACTGAAGCTTTCTTT. It translates to CASSKNTGGDTEAFF.

The chain is built from TRBV19 and TRBJ2-1, with 7 bases fitting TRBD1. There are 15 residues in the CDR3. The V segment lost 6 bases and the J segment 2 bases; nucleotides outside the gene matches: 7. Germline-derived CDR1 and CDR2 are LNHDA and SQIVND (reference sequence). For the CDR3, the DNA is TGTGCCAGTAGGCCCGGGACAGTTGCCTACAATGAGCAGTTCTTC. Translated: CASRPGTVAYNEQFF.

The chain joins TRBV19 to TRBJ1-5; 9 bases fit TRBD1. This CDR3 has 14 amino acids. The germline V gene encodes CDR1 LNHDA and CDR2 SQIVND (reference sequence). The ends lost 6 bases at V and 6 bases at J; junction bases unmatched: 6. This CDR3 reads CASRLDRGGQPQHF. CDR3 DNA: TGTGCCAGTAGGCTCGACAGGGGGGGTCAGCCCCAGCATTTT.

This clone occurred a few times. This sequence joins TRBV5-6 and TRBJ1-2; D is ambiguous. Trimming cost V 5 bases and J 4 bases, with 12 bases left between them. The CDR3 spans 13 residues. Germline CDR1 SGHDT, CDR2 YYEEEE. The CDR3 protein is CASSPTTSYGYTF. The CDR3 nucleotides are TGTGCCAGCAGTCCGACTACATCCTATGGCTACACCTTC.

V usage is TRBV19 and J usage is TRBJ2-7, with TRBD1 matching over 7 bases. The germline V gene has CDR1 LNHDA and CDR2 SQIVND (reference sequence). The CDR3 loop spans 14 amino acids. Losses at the gene ends were 5 bases for V and 2 bases for J; bases not matched to a gene: 6. The CDR3 nucleotides read TGTGCCAGTAGTGCCGGACAGGTCACCTACGAGCAGTACTTC. Its translation is CASSAGQVTYEQYF.

This chain links TRBV30 with TRBJ2-2; D gene uncertain. Germline loops: CDR1 GTSNPN, CDR2 SVGIG (reference sequence). The V and J ends lost 0 bases and 6 bases respectively, with 5 bases between them. The CDR3 has 12 amino acids. The CDR3 reads CAWSVQPGELFF. The DNA of the CDR3 is TGTGCCTGGAGTGTACAACCCGGGGAGCTGTTTTTT.